One sample yielded the 9 T cell receptor beta chains listed below, sequenced in a study of breast tumors, draining lymph nodes, adjacent tissues. One entry per CDR3 protein results from TCRdb running MiXCR on the multiplex PCR reads. This sample carries 150,000 to 250,000 distinct CDR3 sequences, over 25% of them seen once, and the ten largest clones take more than 4%. Samples came from axillary lymph nodes draining the breast cancer. Material: axillary lymph node tissue. These receptor sequences come from a female donor with breast cancer. Some clones in this sample may be carry-over from other donors' samples.

The genes are TRBV11-2 and TRBJ2-1; D remains unclear. The CDR3 totals 15 residues. Trimming shortened V by 1 base and J by 7 bases, and 14 bases separated the two germline ends. Germline V gene lookup returns CDR1 SGHAT and CDR2 FQNNGV. CDR3 region: CASSLGWAMGNEQFF. The CDR3 nucleotides are TGTGCCAGCAGCTTAGGTTGGGCAATGGGGAATGAGCAGTTCTTC.

With respect to this clonotype: A read error may produce the germline difference seen at one junction end. The chain employs TRBV9 and TRBJ2-5, with TRBD2 as a possible D gene (6 bases). CDR1 is SGDLS and CDR2 is YYNGEE in the germline V gene. The CDR3 contains 15 residues. The CDR3 loop reads CASSVAPTSYETRYF. CDR3 nucleotides: TGTGCCAGCAGCGTAGCTCCGACTAGTTATGAGACCCGGTACTTC.

A remark on this clonotype: Being one base from a much bigger clone, this may be a read error. V is TRBV20-1 and J is TRBJ2-5; D gene unclear. The germline CDR1 and CDR2 sequences are DFQATT and SNEGSKA (reference sequence). This CDR3 has 12 amino acids. The CDR3 DNA reads TGCAGTGCTACCCCCACTAAAGAGACCCCGTACTTC. Its protein product is CSATPTKETPYF.

There are many counts of this clonotype. The rearrangement links TRBV11-1 to TRBJ2-1; 15 nucleotides line up with TRBD2. This CDR3 has 17 residues. The germline gives CDR1 SGHAT, CDR2 FQDESV (reference sequence). V dropped 3 bases and J dropped 7; count of bases not matched to a gene: 7. The CDR3 loop reads CASSFYGGTSGRNEQFF. The CDR3 coding sequence is TGTGCCAGCAGCTTCTACGGGGGGACTAGCGGGAGGAATGAGCAGTTCTTC.

This clonotype was counted a single time. The rearrangement joins TRBV7-9 to TRBJ1-1; D gene uncertain. Germline V gene data show CDR1 as SEHNR and CDR2 as FQNEAQ (reference sequence). Trimming left V 7 bases short and J 5 bases short, with 8 bases between. This CDR3 is 11 amino acids long. The CDR3 nucleotides are TGTGCCAGCAACCCCTTGACTGAAGCTTTCTTT. Translated: CASNPLTEAFF.

Note on this clonotype: One end of the junction does not line up with germline, which may come from a read error. The rearrangement joins TRBV10-3 to TRBJ2-1; D is perhaps TRBD2 (5 bases). The CDR3 spans 17 residues. Germline values: CDR1 ENHRY, CDR2 SYGVKD. DNA for the CDR3: TGTGCCAGCAGTTACTCCCCTATAGCGTCAGGAAAGAATGAGCAGGTCTTC. Residues: CASSYSPIASGKNEQVF.

This clonotype was recorded a few times. The gene calls are TRBV6-6 and TRBJ2-1; 9 bases are a match to TRBD1. Germline lookup yields CDR1 MNHNY and CDR2 SVGAGI (reference sequence). Losses at the gene ends were 6 bases for V and 4 bases for J; bases not matched to a gene: 7. The CDR3 has 15 amino acids. CDR3 protein: CASSPTGGSYNEQFF. The CDR3 DNA follows: TGTGCCAGCAGCCCGACAGGGGGTTCTTACAATGAGCAGTTCTTC.

This clonotype showed up many times. This chain links TRBV20-1 with TRBJ1-3, with D possibly being TRBD1 (5 bases). The CDR3 contains 13 residues. V gave up 7 bases and J gave up 2 bases, with 12 bases separating them. Germline CDR1 and CDR2: DFQATT and SNEGSKA (reference sequence). The CDR3 sequence: CSVTVRAGNTIYF. The CDR3 nucleotides are TGCAGTGTTACGGTCAGGGCTGGAAACACCATATATTTT.

V and J are TRBV19 and TRBJ1-4; TRBD1 might be the D (5 bases). CDR1 and CDR2 (germline): LNHDA, SQIVND (reference sequence). The V gene lost 4 bases and the J gene lost 5 bases, with 17 bases spanning the gap. This CDR3 has 16 amino acids. The DNA for the CDR3 is TGTGCCAGTAGTACGAGAATAGCGGACAACAATGAAAAACTGTTTTTT. This translates into CASSTRIADNNEKLFF.